This T cell receptor (beta chain) was sequenced during a study of T-cell memory formation after mild COVID-19. TCRdb reprocessed the 5' RACE reads via MiXCR and lists one record per CDR3 protein. The table has fewer than 250,000 distinct CDR3 sequences, approximately 20% seen once. This clonotype has a handful of counts. The TCR was taken from an adult woman who had mild COVID-19 (a few samples of this study predate the infection). Cell type and time point are not known. Sequences were obtained from PBMCs or a T cell subset sorted from them (not recorded which).

CDR3 coding DNA: TGTGCCACCTCTCCGGGACTAGCTGGCACAGATACGCAGTATTTT. This encodes CATSPGLAGTDTQYF. The rearrangement joins TRBV9 to TRBJ2-3; 9 bases are shared with TRBD2. Germline V gene lookup returns CDR1 SGDLS and CDR2 YYNGEE. The CDR3 contains 15 residues. V was clipped by 9 bases and J by 1 base; unmatched bases: 9.